The 24 T cell receptor beta chains presented below share a single source sample, sequenced in a study of regulatory T cells in long-lasting Graves disease. Libraries of TCR beta came from iRepertoire HTBI primers plus Arm-PCR of CDR3 regions. TCRdb re-called the multiplex PCR reads through MiXCR, storing one row per CDR3 protein. The sample yields hundreds of thousands of distinct CDR3 sequences, 15% to 20% seen once. Time point denoted: newly diagnosed GD, antithyroid drugs for less than 3 months. RNA extracted from PBMCs served as the sequencing template. The specimen comprised peripheral blood mononuclear cells (PBMCs), sampled at new diagnosis, from a patient treated with antithyroid drugs. The receptors were gathered from a female donor with Graves disease.

The chain combines TRBV27 with TRBJ1-2; 7 nucleotides match TRBD1. Germline V lookup: CDR1 MNHEY, CDR2 SMNVEV (reference sequence). There are 12 residues in the CDR3. Trimming took 3 bases from V and 8 from J; bases not matched to a gene: 3. CDR3 amino acids: CASSFPGQGYTF. As DNA, the CDR3 is TGTGCCAGCAGTTTTCCGGGACAGGGCTACACCTTC.

This clonotype was observed at least ten times. V gene TRBV20-1 combines with J gene TRBJ2-1; no clear D. The ends were cut back, 4 bases at V and 9 bases at J, with 22 bases in the middle. Per germline, CDR1 DFQATT and CDR2 SNEGSKA (reference sequence). This CDR3 is built from 15 residues. Here the CDR3 reads CSATKRLGNWGEQFF. CDR3 DNA sequence: TGCAGTGCTACAAAGCGATTGGGGAATTGGGGTGAGCAGTTCTTC.

In this sample, this clonotype turned up many times. V gene TRBV20-1 combines with J gene TRBJ2-1, with 10 nucleotides matching TRBD2. This CDR3 region has 15 residues. Germline V gives CDR1 DFQATT, CDR2 SNEGSKA (reference sequence). V trimming: 0 bases; J trimming: 5 bases; junction bases outside the gene matches: 4. The CDR3 reads CSARDSSGRDNEQFF. CDR3 coding DNA: TGCAGTGCTAGAGATTCAAGCGGGAGGGACAATGAGCAGTTCTTC.

The chain has TRBV28 and TRBJ2-2; D perhaps matches TRBD2 (5 bases). The CDR3 runs 17 residues. CDR1 and CDR2 from the germline V gene are MDHEN and SYDVKM. The ends were cut back, 6 bases at V and 0 bases at J, with 17 bases in the middle. The CDR3 spells CASSSSLGVTNTGELFF. As DNA, the CDR3 is TGTGCCAGCAGCTCTTCTCTCGGGGTTACGAACACCGGGGAGCTGTTTTTT.

This clonotype was seen many times. The junction differs from germline at one of its ends, possibly a read error. V gene TRBV5-1 combines with J gene TRBJ2-1, with 7 bases that match TRBD2. The length of the CDR3 is 14 residues. CDR1 and CDR2 from the germline V gene are SGHRS and YFSETQ. CDR3 in DNA: TGCACCAGCAGCTTGGCGGGGGAATACAATGAGCAGTTCTTC. Residues: CTSSLAGEYNEQFF.

The sample holds one count of this clonotype. Mismatch with germline at one junction end may stem from a read error. This chain joins TRBV20-1 and TRBJ2-1; a weak D match, TRBD2 (5 bases). The length of the CDR3 is 15 residues. Germline V CDR1 and CDR2: DFQATT, SNEGSKA (reference sequence). The CDR3 DNA reads as TGCAGTGCCTCGGACTTCCTTATTTCCTACAATGACCAGTCCTTC. This gives the protein CSASDFLISYNDQSF.

This clonotype was seen more than once but under ten times. This may stem from a read error, because a much larger clone lies one nucleotide away. The chain couples TRBV11-3 to TRBJ2-7; D uncertain. CDR1 and CDR2 from the germline V gene are SGHNT and YENEEA. The CDR3 consists of 13 residues. CDR3 DNA sequence: TGTGCCAGCAGCTTACAGTCCCGCTACGAGCAGCACTTC. Protein: CASSLQSRYEQHF.

This clonotype was counted ten times or more. This rearrangement joins TRBV12-3 or TRBV12-4 to TRBJ1-2; 8 nucleotides align to TRBD1. V was pared by 0 bases and J by 8 bases, with 8 bases of the junction left unmatched. CDR3 length: 15 residues. CDR3 bases: TGTGCCAGCAGTTTAGCGAGACAGGGGATCACGGGCTACACCTTC. Encoded protein: CASSLARQGITGYTF.

There are many counts of this clonotype. This chain links TRBV30 with TRBJ2-7, with 7 positions matching TRBD1. This CDR3 has 14 amino acids. Germline lookup yields CDR1 GTSNPN and CDR2 SVGIG (reference sequence). V shed 4 bases, J shed 1 base, and the junction held 7 bases outside the gene matches. The CDR3 nucleotides are TGTGCCTGGACCTGGGACAGCCTATCCTACGAGCAGTACTTC. This gives the protein CAWTWDSLSYEQYF.

The chain recombines TRBV3-1 with TRBJ1-4; D unresolved. V lost 1 base and J lost 3, with 6 bases in between. There are 14 residues in the CDR3. In germline, CDR1 is LGHDT, CDR2 YNNKEL (reference sequence). The CDR3 DNA follows: TGTGCCAGCAGCCAAGGTCGGGCTAATGAAAAACTGTTTTTT. The encoded protein is CASSQGRANEKLFF.

This clonotype appeared many times. V gene TRBV12-3 or TRBV12-4 combines with J gene TRBJ2-2, with 8 bases that match TRBD2. CDR3 length equals 18 residues. Trimming cost V 2 bases and J 2 bases; bases outside gene matches: 10. The CDR3 loop is CASSLSRPGLDNTGELFF. DNA of the CDR3: TGTGCCAGCAGTTTATCTCGACCGGGACTAGATAACACCGGGGAGCTGTTTTTT.

This clonotype was counted many times. J is TRBJ2-2 and V is TRBV15; 9 bases match TRBD2. Germline trimming cut 5 bases from V and 6 bases from J; bases unmatched to any gene: 4. Germline V lookup: CDR1 LNHNV, CDR2 YYDKDF (reference sequence). There are 14 residues in the CDR3. CDR3 coding DNA: TGTGCCACCAGCCGAGCGGGAGGATCCGGGGAGCTGTTTTTT. Encoded protein: CATSRAGGSGELFF.

This clonotype was found a few times. The CDR3 reads CASSTGAGAFF. The CDR3 nucleotides read TGTGCCAGCAGTACGGGGGCTGGGGCTTTCTTT. J is TRBJ1-1 and V is TRBV12-3 or TRBV12-4, with D perhaps TRBD1 (6 bases). V shed 5 bases and J shed 11 bases, with 12 bases lying between them. The CDR3 runs to 11 residues.

The genes are TRBV2 and TRBJ2-5; tentatively, D is TRBD1 (5 bases). V was trimmed by 5 bases and J by 5 bases, leaving 12 bases between them. Germline loops: CDR1 SNHLY, CDR2 FYNNEI. The CDR3 loop spans 13 amino acids. The CDR3: CASSPGNRETQYF. The CDR3 DNA sequence: TGTGCCAGCAGTCCAGGGAATCGGGAGACCCAGTACTTC.

This clonotype occurred many times. The CDR3 bases are TGTGCCAGTAGTATACCCCTCGTCATGGAGGAAAAACTGTTTTTT. It specifies CASSIPLVMEEKLFF. The chain carries TRBV19 and TRBJ1-4; D unresolved. CDR3 length equals 15 residues. Trimming stripped 2 bases from V and 8 bases from J, with 15 bases between. Germline lookup yields CDR1 LNHDA and CDR2 SQIVND (reference sequence).

This clonotype was recorded at least ten times. The CDR3 region has the DNA TGTGCCAGCAGTGCTGACGACTATGGCTACACCTTC. Translating gives CASSADDYGYTF. The chain joins TRBV2 to TRBJ1-2; no reliable D call. The CDR3 length is 12 residues. Germline V lookup: CDR1 SNHLY, CDR2 FYNNEI. The V end lost 4 bases, the J end lost 3 bases, and 6 bases lay between the germline ends.

This clonotype has at least ten counts. The chain recombines TRBV9 with TRBJ2-7; 7 bases are shared with TRBD2. With 4 bases clipped from V and 0 bases from J, the junction kept 10 bases outside the gene matches. There are 16 residues in the CDR3. Germline V lookup: CDR1 SGDLS, CDR2 YYNGEE. The CDR3 sequence is CASSPTASGHSYEQYF. CDR3 DNA: TGTGCCAGCAGCCCCACGGCTAGCGGACACTCCTACGAGCAGTACTTC.

This clonotype occurred many times. V is TRBV6-2 or TRBV6-3 and J is TRBJ2-3; 10 nucleotides align to TRBD2. V shed 0 bases and J 4 bases; nucleotides not matched to a gene: 4. CDR3 length: 16 amino acids. Germline V gene lookup returns CDR1 MNHEY and CDR2 SVGEGT. The CDR3: CASSYSGLATSDTQYF. The CDR3 nucleotides are TGTGCCAGCAGTTACTCGGGACTAGCGACCTCAGATACGCAGTATTTT.

There are many counts of this clonotype. The chain uses TRBV11-1 and TRBJ2-5; D is unclear. CDR3 size: 11 residues. CDR1 and CDR2 from the germline V gene are SGHAT and FQDESV (reference sequence). V lost 5 bases, J lost 9 bases, and 10 bases lay in between. The CDR3 spells CASSMDQSQYF. CDR3 nucleotide sequence: TGTGCCAGCAGCATGGACCAGTCCCAGTACTTC. Full variable domain (outside the CDR3, taken from reference TRBV11-1 and TRBJ2-5): EAEVAQSPRYKITEKSQAVAFWCDPISGHATLYWYRQILGQGPELLVQFQDESVVDDSQLPKDRFSAERLKGVDSTLKIQPAELGDSAMYLCASSMDQSQYFGPGTRLLVL.

Worth noting for this clonotype: A much larger clone differs from this one at a single base, so this may be a read error. The chain joins TRBV7-9 to TRBJ1-2, with 9 positions matching TRBD1. The V gene's germline CDR1 is SEHNR and CDR2 FQNEAQ (reference sequence). The CDR3 consists of 15 residues. DNA for the CDR3: TGTGCCAGCAGCGCCAACAGGGGGCAGACCGGTGGCCACACCTTC. As protein: CASSANRGQTGGHTF.

The chain links TRBV4-1 to TRBJ2-5, with D unclear. In germline, CDR1 is MGHRA, CDR2 YSYEKL. CDR3 size: 17 residues. V was shortened by 0 bases and J by 0 bases, with 14 bases between the two germline ends. CDR3 nucleotide sequence: TGCGCCAGCAGCCAAGAGCGGCGCGTCACGTACCAAGAGACCCAGTACTTC. It is translated as CASSQERRVTYQETQYF.

This clonotype was picked up a small number of times. Written as DNA, the CDR3 is TGTGCCAGCAGCTGGAAGGGACAGAAAACCGGTGGCTACACCTTC. It codes for CASSWKGQKTGGYTF. This chain joins TRBV3-1 and TRBJ1-2; 7 nucleotides align to TRBD1. This CDR3 has 15 amino acids. Germline loops: CDR1 LGHDT, CDR2 YNNKEL (reference sequence). The V and J ends lost 5 bases and 7 bases, in that order; junction bases with no gene match: 13. The variable domain in full, completed from reference TRBV3-1 and TRBJ1-2, reads DTAVSQTPKYLVTQMGNDKSIKCEQNLGHDTMYWYKQDSKKFLKIMFSYNNKELIINETVPNRFSPKSPDKAHLNLHINSLELGDSAVYFCASSWKGQKTGGYTFGSGTRLTVV.

This clonotype was found many times. The rearrangement links TRBV6-5 to TRBJ1-1, with unresolved D. The germline V and J ends were trimmed by 6 bases and 5 bases, with 13 bases remaining between them. The CDR3 is 13 residues long. Germline-derived CDR1 and CDR2 are MNHEY and SVGAGI. In DNA, the CDR3 is TGTGCCAGCAGGTACAGCGAGGGAACTGAAGCTTTCTTT. Residues: CASRYSEGTEAFF.

The chain couples TRBV27 to TRBJ2-3; D is undetermined. The J call may be mistaken, given a closer DNA end match to TRBJ1-1. CDR1 MNHEY and CDR2 SMNVEV come from the germline V gene (reference sequence). CDR3 length: 11 residues. The CDR3 bases are TGTGCCAGCAGTTTCGGGAGAGCCGCTTTCTTT. Translation gives CASSFGRAAFF.